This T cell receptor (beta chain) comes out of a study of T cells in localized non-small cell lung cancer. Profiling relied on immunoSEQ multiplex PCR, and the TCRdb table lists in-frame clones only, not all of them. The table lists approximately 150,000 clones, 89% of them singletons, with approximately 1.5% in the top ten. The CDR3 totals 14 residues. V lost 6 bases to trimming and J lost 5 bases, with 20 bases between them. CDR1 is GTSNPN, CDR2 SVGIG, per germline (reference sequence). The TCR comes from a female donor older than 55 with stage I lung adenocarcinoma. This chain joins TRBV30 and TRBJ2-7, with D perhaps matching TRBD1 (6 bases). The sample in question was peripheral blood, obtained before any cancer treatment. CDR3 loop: CACPKSRDTNEQYF. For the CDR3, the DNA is TGTGCCTGCCCTAAGTCCCGGGACACCAACGAGCAGTACTTC.